This T cell receptor (beta chain) was identified during a study of T cell responses to AZD1222 COVID-19 vaccine. General study results and limits: Distributed over spike, vaccine-associated CD4 TCRs predominated at 160-218 and 743-854. Increases in Spike-specific TCR breadth and depth were seen after two AZD1222 doses.

This clone was found once. Antigen unknown. Using immunoSEQ multiplex PCR, the repertoire was profiled, and TCRdb retains in-frame clones only, with some absent. The top ten clones hold about 9.4% of a sample with around 76,000 clones, over 80% of them seen once. The CDR3 has 15 amino acids. V trimming: 5 bases; J trimming: 3 bases; junction bases outside the gene matches: 8. Germline V gives CDR1 MDHEN, CDR2 SYDVKM. This receptor was obtained from an adult in good health. This specimen consisted of peripheral blood, obtained on day 0 of AZD1222 vaccination. This chain joins TRBV28 and TRBJ1-2, with TRBD1 identical over 8 bases. The CDR3 region is CASSPRDRLDYGYTF. As DNA, the CDR3 is TGTGCCAGCAGTCCCCGGGACAGGTTGGACTATGGCTACACCTTC.